This TCR beta chain derives from a study of cytomegalovirus exposure and HLA in healthy donors. There were likely unrecorded immune exposures, though donors were nominally healthy when sampled. This clone was observed a single time. 13 Jbeta primers and 60 Vbeta primers were used for the PCR. The protocol was immunoSEQ multiplex PCR, while the TCRdb copy is restricted to in-frame clones and leaves out a portion. The top ten hold more than 0.2% of the sample, which has some 180,000 clones, roughly 84% seen once. V shed 9 bases, J shed 0 bases, and the junction held 12 bases outside the gene matches. The germline CDR1 and CDR2 sequences are SGHRS and YFSETQ. The CDR3 sequence is 15 residues long.

Material: PBMCs. The V gene is TRBV5-1, the J gene TRBJ2-7, with TRBD2 matching 7 bases. This clonotype originated in a girl under three years old in good health and CMV-seronegative. This CDR3 reads CATSVNGGYSYEQYF. Written as DNA, the CDR3 is TGCGCCACCTCAGTAAACGGGGGGTACTCCTACGAGCAGTACTTC.